Sequencing of this T cell receptor (beta chain) was carried out in a study of technical replicates of blood from several donors. Measured with immunoSEQ multiplex PCR; TCRdb has only the in-frame clones, and not every one. The sample carries some 70,000 clones, less than 98% recorded once. Germline CDR1 reads SGHRS; CDR2 reads YFSETQ. Unmatched junction bases numbered 5, after V lost 3 bases and J lost 9 bases. This CDR3 region has 15 residues. The V call is TRBV5-1, the J call TRBJ2-1, with TRBD2 matching 14 bases. The receptor comes from a human donor in good health. The sample comprised T cells isolated from PBMCs. CDR3 region: CASSSGLAGVSEQFF. For the CDR3, the DNA is TGCGCCAGCAGCTCGGGACTAGCGGGAGTCTCTGAGCAGTTCTTC.